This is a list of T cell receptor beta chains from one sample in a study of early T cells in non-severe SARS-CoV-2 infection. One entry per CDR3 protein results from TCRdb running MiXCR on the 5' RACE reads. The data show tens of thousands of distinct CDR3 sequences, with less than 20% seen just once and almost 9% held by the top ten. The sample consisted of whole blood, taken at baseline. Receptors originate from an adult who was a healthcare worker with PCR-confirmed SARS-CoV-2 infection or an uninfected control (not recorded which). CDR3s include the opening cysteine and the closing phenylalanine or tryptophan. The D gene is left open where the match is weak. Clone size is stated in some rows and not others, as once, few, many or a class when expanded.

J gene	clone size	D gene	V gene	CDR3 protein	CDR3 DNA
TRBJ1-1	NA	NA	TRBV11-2	CASSPAGVIGAFF	TGTGCCAGCAGCCCGGCCGGGGTGATCGGGGCTTTCTTT
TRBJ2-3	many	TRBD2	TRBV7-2	CASSTSGGVTDTQYF	TGTGCCAGCAGCACCAGCGGGGGCGTCACAGATACGCAGTATTTT
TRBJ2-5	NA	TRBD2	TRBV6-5	CASSPLAQLLTQYF	TGTGCCAGCAGTCCACTAGCGCAATTATTGACCCAGTACTTC
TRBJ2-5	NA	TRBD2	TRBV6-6	CASSYSGGPQETQYF	TGTGCCAGCAGTTATAGCGGGGGTCCCCAAGAGACCCAGTACTTC
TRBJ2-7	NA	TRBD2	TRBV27	CASSESGSSYEQYF	TGTGCCAGCAGTGAAAGCGGGAGCTCCTACGAGCAGTACTTC
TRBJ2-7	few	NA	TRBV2	CASSPDGTRSYEQYF	TGTGCCAGCAGTCCGGACGGGACTCGCTCCTACGAGCAGTACTTC
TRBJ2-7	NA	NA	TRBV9	CASSVAGTRYEQYF	TGTGCCAGCAGCGTAGCAGGGACGCGCTACGAGCAGTACTTC
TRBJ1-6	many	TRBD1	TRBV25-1	CASSQQGVGHSPLHF	TGTGCCAGCAGCCAACAGGGGGTAGGGCATTCACCCCTCCACTTT
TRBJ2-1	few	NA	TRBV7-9	CASSLAAGLNEQFF	TGTGCCAGCAGCTTAGCCGCGGGGCTCAATGAGCAGTTCTTC
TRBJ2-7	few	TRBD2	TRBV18	CASSPGKRGYEQYF	TGTGCCAGCTCACCAGGCAAGCGGGGGTACGAGCAGTACTTC
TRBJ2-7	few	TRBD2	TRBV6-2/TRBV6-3	CASSTGTMTYEQYF	TGTGCCAGCAGTACCGGGACTATGACCTACGAGCAGTACTTC
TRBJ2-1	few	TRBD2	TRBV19	CASSMRTSGRAGEQFF	TGTGCCAGTAGTATGCGGACTAGCGGGAGGGCCGGGGAGCAGTTCTTC
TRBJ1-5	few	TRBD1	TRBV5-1	CASSFDRGGQPQHF	TGCGCCAGCAGCTTCGACAGGGGAGGCCAGCCCCAGCATTTT
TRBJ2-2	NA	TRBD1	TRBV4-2	CASSAGQGDTGELFF	TGTGCCAGCAGCGCGGGACAGGGGGACACCGGGGAGCTGTTTTTT
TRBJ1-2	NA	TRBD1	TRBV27	CASSSGPGTGVIYGYTF	TGTGCCAGCAGTTCGGGTCCGGGGACAGGGGTTATCTATGGCTACACCTTC
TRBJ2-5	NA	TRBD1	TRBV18	CASSPPRTGLGETQYF	TGTGCCAGCTCACCACCGAGGACAGGGCTAGGAGAGACCCAGTACTTC
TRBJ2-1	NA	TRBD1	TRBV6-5	CASSPRQGTYNEQFF	TGTGCCAGCAGCCCCCGACAGGGCACCTACAATGAGCAGTTCTTC
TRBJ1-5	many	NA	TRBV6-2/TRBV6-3	CASSYSIVGGTDNQPQHF	TGTGCCAGCAGTTACTCGATAGTAGGGGGGACGGACAATCAGCCCCAGCATTTT
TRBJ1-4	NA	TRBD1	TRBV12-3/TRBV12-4	CASSRTGAYEKLFF	TGTGCCAGCAGCCGGACAGGGGCGTATGAAAAACTGTTTTTT
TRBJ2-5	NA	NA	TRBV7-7	CASSPTGSRETQYF	TGTGCCAGCAGCCCGACAGGTAGCAGGGAGACCCAGTACTTC
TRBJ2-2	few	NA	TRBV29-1	CSVGEGRTGELFF	TGCAGCGTTGGAGAGGGGAGGACCGGGGAGCTGTTTTTT
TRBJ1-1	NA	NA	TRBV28	CASSLWGKRNMGTEAFF	TGTGCCAGCAGTTTGTGGGGTAAACGGAACATGGGCACTGAAGCTTTCTTT
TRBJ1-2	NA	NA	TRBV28	CATSLETKGYTF	TGTGCCACCTCCTTGGAGACTAAAGGCTACACCTTC
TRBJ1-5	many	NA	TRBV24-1	CATSDQDQPQHF	TGTGCCACCAGTGATCAGGATCAGCCCCAGCATTTT
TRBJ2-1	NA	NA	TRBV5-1	CASSPGFGGPTGEQFF	TGCGCCAGCAGCCCCGGTTTTGGGGGGCCCACGGGGGAGCAGTTCTTC
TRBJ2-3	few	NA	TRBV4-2	CASSQDLRITDTQYF	TGTGCCAGCAGCCAAGATCTACGGATCACAGATACGCAGTATTTT
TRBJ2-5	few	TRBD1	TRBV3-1	CASSQVAGQGQETQYF	TGTGCCAGCAGCCAAGTTGCGGGACAGGGACAAGAGACCCAGTACTTC
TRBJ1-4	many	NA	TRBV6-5	CASSYSPGYEKLFF	TGTGCCAGCAGTTACTCTCCAGGGTATGAAAAACTGTTTTTT
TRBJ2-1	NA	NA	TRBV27	CASNEGTSARNNEQFF	TGTGCCAGCAACGAGGGGACTTCCGCCCGAAACAATGAGCAGTTCTTC
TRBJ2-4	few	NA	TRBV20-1	CSARILDTAKNIQYF	TGCAGTGCTAGGATCTTGGACACCGCCAAAAACATTCAGTACTTC
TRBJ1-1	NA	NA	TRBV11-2	CASSWERGTEAFF	TGTGCCAGCAGCTGGGAGAGGGGCACTGAAGCTTTCTTT
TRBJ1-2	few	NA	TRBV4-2	CASSQDGYTF	TGTGCCAGCAGCCAGGATGGCTACACCTTC
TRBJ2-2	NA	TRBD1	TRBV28	CASSFPLGQRTGELFF	TGTGCCAGCAGTTTCCCCTTGGGACAGCGCACCGGGGAGCTGTTTTTT
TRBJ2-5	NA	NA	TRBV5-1	CASSLSVRLGLEETQYF	TGCGCCAGCAGCTTGTCTGTTAGACTAGGGCTTGAGGAGACCCAGTACTTC
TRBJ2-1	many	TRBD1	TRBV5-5	CASSLVQGTYNEQFF	TGTGCCAGCAGCTTGGTACAGGGGACCTACAATGAGCAGTTCTTC
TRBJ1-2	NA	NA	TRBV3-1	CASSQDWQRTPYGYTF	TGTGCCAGCAGCCAAGATTGGCAGCGGACCCCATATGGCTACACCTTC
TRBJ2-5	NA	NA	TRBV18	CASSPSEETQYF	TGTGCCAGCTCACCGTCTGAAGAGACCCAGTACTTC
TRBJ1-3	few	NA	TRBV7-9	CASSLDPNTIYF	TGTGCCAGCAGCTTGGACCCAAACACCATATATTTT
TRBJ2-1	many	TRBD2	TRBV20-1	CSARSGTSLDNEQFF	TGCAGTGCTCGGTCCGGGACTAGTTTGGACAATGAGCAGTTCTTC
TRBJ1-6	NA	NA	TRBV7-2	CASSPTGIVSPLHF	TGTGCCAGCAGCCCAACAGGGATCGTTTCACCCCTCCACTTT
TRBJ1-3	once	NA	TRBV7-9	CASSPSVAGNTIYF	TGTGCCAGCAGCCCGTCCGTCGCGGGAAACACCATATATTTT
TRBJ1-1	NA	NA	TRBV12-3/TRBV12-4	CASSPNPNSNTEAFF	TGTGCCAGCAGCCCTAACCCGAACAGTAACACTGAAGCTTTCTTT
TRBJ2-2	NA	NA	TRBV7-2	CASSIGTGELFF	TGTGCCAGCAGCATAGGAACCGGGGAGCTGTTTTTT
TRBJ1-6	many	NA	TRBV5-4	CASSSQGEGSPLHF	TGTGCCAGCAGCTCACAGGGAGAAGGGTCACCCCTCCACTTT
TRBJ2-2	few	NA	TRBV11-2	CASSLEQGGSGELFF	TGTGCCAGCAGCTTAGAGCAAGGGGGTTCCGGGGAGCTGTTTTTT
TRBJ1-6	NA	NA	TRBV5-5	CASSSRGSYNSPLHF	TGTGCCAGCAGCTCCCGGGGCTCCTATAATTCACCCCTCCACTTT
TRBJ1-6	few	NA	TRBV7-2	CASRSDINTNSPLHF	TGTGCCAGCAGATCAGACATTAACACCAATTCACCCCTCCACTTT
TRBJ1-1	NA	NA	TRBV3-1	CASMRDTEAFF	TGTGCCAGCATGAGGGACACTGAAGCTTTCTTT
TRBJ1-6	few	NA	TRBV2	CASSDLVENSPLHF	TGTGCCAGCAGTGATCTGGTTGAAAATTCACCCCTCCACTTT
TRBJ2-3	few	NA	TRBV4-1	CASSQEGGLQDTQYF	TGCGCCAGCAGCCAGGAGGGTGGCCTACAGGATACGCAGTATTTT
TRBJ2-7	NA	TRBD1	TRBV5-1	CASSWTGTEYEQYF	TGCGCCAGCAGCTGGACCGGGACAGAATACGAGCAGTACTTC
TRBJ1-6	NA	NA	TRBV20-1	CSARDINNSPLHF	TGCAGTGCTCGGGACATTAATAATTCACCCCTCCACTTT
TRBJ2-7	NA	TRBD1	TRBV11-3	CASSPGQGSSEQYF	TGTGCCAGCAGCCCGGGACAGGGCTCCTCCGAGCAGTACTTC
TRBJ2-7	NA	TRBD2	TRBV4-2	CASSQETSGRYEQYF	TGTGCCAGCAGCCAAGAGACTAGCGGGAGGTACGAGCAGTACTTC